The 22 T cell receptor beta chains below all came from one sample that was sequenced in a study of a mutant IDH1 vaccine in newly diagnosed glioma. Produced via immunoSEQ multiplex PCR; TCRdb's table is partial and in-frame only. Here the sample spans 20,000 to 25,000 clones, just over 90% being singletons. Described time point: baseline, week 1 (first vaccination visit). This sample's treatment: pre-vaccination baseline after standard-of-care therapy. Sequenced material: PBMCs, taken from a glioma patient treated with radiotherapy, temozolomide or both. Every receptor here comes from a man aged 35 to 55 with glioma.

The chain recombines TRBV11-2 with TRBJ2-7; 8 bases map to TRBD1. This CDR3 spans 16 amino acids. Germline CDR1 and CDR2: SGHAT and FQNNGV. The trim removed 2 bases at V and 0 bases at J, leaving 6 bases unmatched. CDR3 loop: CASSLSWGQASYEQYF. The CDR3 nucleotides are TGTGCCAGCAGCTTAAGTTGGGGACAGGCCTCCTACGAGCAGTACTTC.

The CDR3 protein is CASRETGGYTF. The CDR3 region has the DNA TGTGCCAGCAGGGAGACGGGCGGCTACACCTTC. The genes are TRBV6-1 and TRBJ1-2; D is unresolved. The V end was cut by 6 bases, the J end by 8 bases, with 10 bases between. Germline V lookup: CDR1 MNHNS, CDR2 SASEGT. This CDR3 comprises 11 residues.

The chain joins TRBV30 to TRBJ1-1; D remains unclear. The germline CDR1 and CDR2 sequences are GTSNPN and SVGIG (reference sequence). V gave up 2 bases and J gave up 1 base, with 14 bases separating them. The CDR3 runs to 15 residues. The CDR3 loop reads CAWSHIREPNTEAFF. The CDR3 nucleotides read TGTGCCTGGAGTCACATCCGGGAGCCGAACACTGAAGCTTTCTTT.

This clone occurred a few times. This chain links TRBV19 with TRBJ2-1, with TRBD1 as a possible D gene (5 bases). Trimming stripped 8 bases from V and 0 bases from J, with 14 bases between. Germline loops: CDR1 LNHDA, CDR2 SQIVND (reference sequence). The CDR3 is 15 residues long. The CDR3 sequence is CASEPQGSSYNEQFF. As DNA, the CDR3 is TGTGCCAGTGAACCTCAGGGAAGCTCCTACAATGAGCAGTTCTTC.

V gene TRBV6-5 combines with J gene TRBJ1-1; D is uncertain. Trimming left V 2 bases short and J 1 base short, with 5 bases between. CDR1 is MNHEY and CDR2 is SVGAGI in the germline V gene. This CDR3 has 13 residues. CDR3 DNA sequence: TGTGCCAGCAGTTACCAGAAGAACACTGAAGCTTTCTTT. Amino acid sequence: CASSYQKNTEAFF.

CDR3 DNA: TGTGCCAGTAGTATAGTCGGGGGAACCCTTGATAGCTATGGCTACACCTTC. Its translation is CASSIVGGTLDSYGYTF. The gene calls are TRBV19 and TRBJ1-2; tentative D call: TRBD1 (5 bases). There are 17 residues in the CDR3. CDR1 is LNHDA and CDR2 is SQIVND in the germline V gene (reference sequence). Deletions cut 1 base from V and 4 bases from J, with 19 bases between. The full variable domain, with the rest looked up from reference TRBV19 and TRBJ1-2, is DGGITQSPKYLFRKEGQNVTLSCEQNLNHDAMYWYRQDPGQGLRLIYYSQIVNDFQKGDIAEGYSVSREKKESFPLTVTSAQKNPTAFYLCASSIVGGTLDSYGYTFGSGTRLTVV.

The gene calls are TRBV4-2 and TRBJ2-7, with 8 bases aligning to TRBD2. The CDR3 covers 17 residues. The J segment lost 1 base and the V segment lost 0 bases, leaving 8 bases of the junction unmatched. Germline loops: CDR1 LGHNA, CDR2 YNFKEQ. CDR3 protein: CASSQEPAGDPSYEQYF. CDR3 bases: TGTGCCAGCAGCCAAGAGCCAGCGGGGGATCCTTCCTACGAGCAGTACTTC.

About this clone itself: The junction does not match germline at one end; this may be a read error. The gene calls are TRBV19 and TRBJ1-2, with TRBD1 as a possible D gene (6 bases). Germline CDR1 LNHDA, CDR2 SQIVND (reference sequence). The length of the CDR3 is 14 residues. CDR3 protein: CASSRGQTHYGCTF. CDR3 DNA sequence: TGTGCCAGTAGTAGAGGACAGACCCACTATGGCTGCACCTTC.

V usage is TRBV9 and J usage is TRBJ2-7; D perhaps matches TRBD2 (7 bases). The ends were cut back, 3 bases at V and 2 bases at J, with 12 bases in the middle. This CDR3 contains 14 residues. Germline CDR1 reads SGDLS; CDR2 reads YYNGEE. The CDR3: CASSEGGSAYEQYF. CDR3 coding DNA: TGTGCCAGCAGCGAGGGGGGGAGCGCCTACGAGCAGTACTTC.

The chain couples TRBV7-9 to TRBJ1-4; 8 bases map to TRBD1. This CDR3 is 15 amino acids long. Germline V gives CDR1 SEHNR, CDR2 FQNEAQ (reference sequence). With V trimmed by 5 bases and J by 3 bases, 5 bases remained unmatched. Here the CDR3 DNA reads TGTGCCAGCAGCCAGGGGGCCGGATCTAATGAAAAACTGTTTTTT. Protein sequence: CASSQGAGSNEKLFF.

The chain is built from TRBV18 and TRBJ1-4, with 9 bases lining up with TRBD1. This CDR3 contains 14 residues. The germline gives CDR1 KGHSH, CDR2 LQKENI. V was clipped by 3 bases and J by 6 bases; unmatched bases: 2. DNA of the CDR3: TGTGCCAGCTCACCGGGACAGGGCTATGAAAAACTGTTTTTT. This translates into CASSPGQGYEKLFF.

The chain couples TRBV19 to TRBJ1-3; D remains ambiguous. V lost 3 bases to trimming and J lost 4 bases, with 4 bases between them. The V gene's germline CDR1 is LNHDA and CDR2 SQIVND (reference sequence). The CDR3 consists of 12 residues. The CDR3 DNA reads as TGTGCCAGTAGTATTGGAGGAAACACCATATATTTT. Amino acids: CASSIGGNTIYF.

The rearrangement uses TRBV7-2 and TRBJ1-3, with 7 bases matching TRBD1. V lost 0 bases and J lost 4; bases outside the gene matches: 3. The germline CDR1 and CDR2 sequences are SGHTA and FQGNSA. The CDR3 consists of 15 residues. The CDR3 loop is CASSLAQGGGNTIYF. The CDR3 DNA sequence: TGTGCCAGCAGCTTAGCCCAGGGGGGCGGAAACACCATATATTTT.

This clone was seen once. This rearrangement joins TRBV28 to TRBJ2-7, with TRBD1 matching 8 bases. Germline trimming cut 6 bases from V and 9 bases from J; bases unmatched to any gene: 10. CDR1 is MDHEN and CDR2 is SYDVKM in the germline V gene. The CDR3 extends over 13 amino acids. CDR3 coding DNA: TGTGCCAGCAGCCGGACAGGGCCCAAAGGGCAGTACTTC. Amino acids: CASSRTGPKGQYF.

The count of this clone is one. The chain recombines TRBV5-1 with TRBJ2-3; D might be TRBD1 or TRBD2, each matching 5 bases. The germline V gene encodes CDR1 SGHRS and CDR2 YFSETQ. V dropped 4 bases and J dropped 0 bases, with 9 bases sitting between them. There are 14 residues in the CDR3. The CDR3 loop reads CASSTGPSTDTQYF. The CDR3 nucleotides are TGCGCCAGCAGCACGGGACCCAGCACAGATACGCAGTATTTT.

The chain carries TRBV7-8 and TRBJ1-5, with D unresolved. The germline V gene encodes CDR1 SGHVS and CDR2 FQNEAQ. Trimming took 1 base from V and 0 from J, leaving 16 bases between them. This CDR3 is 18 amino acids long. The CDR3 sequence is CASSLVMLAGDSNQPQHF. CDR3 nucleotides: TGTGCCAGCAGCTTAGTCATGCTGGCCGGGGATAGCAATCAGCCCCAGCATTTT. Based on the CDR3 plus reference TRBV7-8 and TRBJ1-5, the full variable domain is GAGVSQSPRYKVAKRGQDVALRCDPISGHVSLFWYQQALGQGPEFLTYFQNEAQLDKSGLPSDRFFAERPEGSVSTLKIQRTQQEDSAVYLCASSLVMLAGDSNQPQHFGDGTRLSIL.

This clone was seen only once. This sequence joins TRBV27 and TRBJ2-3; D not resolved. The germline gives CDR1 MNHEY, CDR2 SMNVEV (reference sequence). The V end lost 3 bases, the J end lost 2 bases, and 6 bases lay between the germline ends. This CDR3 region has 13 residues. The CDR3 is CASSLPNTDTQYF. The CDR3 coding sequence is TGTGCCAGCAGTTTGCCAAACACAGATACGCAGTATTTT.

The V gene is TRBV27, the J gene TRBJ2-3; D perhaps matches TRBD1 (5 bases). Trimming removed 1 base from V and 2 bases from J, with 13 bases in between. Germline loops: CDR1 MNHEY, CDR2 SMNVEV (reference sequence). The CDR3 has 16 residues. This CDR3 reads CASSLWGPSFTDTQYF. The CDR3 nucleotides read TGTGCCAGCAGTTTATGGGGCCCCTCCTTCACAGATACGCAGTATTTT.

The DNA for the CDR3 is TGTGCCAGCAGCCACACATACAATGAGCAGTTCTTC. This translates into CASSHTYNEQFF. This chain uses TRBV7-9 with TRBJ2-1; the D is unclear. Germline V gene lookup returns CDR1 SEHNR and CDR2 FQNEAQ (reference sequence). The CDR3 is made up of 12 amino acids. The V gene lost 5 bases and the J gene lost 4 bases, with 6 bases spanning the gap.

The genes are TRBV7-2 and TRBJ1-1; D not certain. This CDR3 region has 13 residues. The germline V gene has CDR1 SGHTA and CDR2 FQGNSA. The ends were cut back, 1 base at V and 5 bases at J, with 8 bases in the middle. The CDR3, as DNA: TGTGCCAGCAGCTTAGATCGTTCAACTGAAGCTTTCTTT. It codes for CASSLDRSTEAFF.

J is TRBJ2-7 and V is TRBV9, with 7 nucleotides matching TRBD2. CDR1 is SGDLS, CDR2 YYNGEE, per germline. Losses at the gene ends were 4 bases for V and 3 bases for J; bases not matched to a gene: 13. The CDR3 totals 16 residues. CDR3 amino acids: CASSPTVTSTLYEQYF. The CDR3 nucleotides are TGTGCCAGCAGCCCGACCGTGACTAGCACCCTCTACGAGCAGTACTTC.

This chain's CDR3 is CASSQEGWAEQFF. Here the CDR3 DNA reads TGTGCCAGCAGCCAAGAGGGGTGGGCTGAGCAGTTCTTC. The rearrangement joins TRBV4-2 to TRBJ2-1; D is ambiguous. CDR3 length equals 13 residues. The V gene's germline CDR1 is LGHNA and CDR2 YNFKEQ. V lost 0 bases and J 9 bases, leaving 9 bases between the germline ends.